This T cell receptor (beta chain) came from a study of blood T cell repertoires in COVID-19. V was cut by 1 base and J by 0 bases, with 10 bases left in between. Germline V CDR1 and CDR2: MNHEY, SMNVEV (reference sequence). The CDR3 is 15 residues long. In the original processing: Amplification from reference gene primers served as the basis for estimated nucleated cell counts. Profiling relied on immunoSEQ multiplex PCR, and the TCRdb table lists in-frame clones only, not all of them. The DNA gave D and trimming, while V, J and clone size come from that table. The sample lists 300,000 to 400,000 clones; roughly 85% were seen once.

The genes are TRBV27 and TRBJ2-7; D unresolved. The receptor's source is a woman in her thirties or forties with acute COVID-19. Sequenced material: PBMCs or T cells enriched from blood (not recorded which). CDR3 protein: CASSLFARNSYEQYF. CDR3 coding DNA: TGTGCCAGCAGTTTATTCGCGCGGAACTCCTACGAGCAGTACTTC.